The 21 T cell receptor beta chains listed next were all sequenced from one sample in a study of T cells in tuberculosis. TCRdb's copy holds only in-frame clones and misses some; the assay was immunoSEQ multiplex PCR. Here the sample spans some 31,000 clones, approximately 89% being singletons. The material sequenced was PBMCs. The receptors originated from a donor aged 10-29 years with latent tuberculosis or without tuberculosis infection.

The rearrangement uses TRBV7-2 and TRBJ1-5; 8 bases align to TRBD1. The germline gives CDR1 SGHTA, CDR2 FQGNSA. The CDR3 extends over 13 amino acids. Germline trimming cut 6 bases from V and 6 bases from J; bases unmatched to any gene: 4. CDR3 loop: CASRDRGGQPQHF. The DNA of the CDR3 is TGTGCCAGCAGAGACAGGGGCGGTCAGCCCCAGCATTTT.

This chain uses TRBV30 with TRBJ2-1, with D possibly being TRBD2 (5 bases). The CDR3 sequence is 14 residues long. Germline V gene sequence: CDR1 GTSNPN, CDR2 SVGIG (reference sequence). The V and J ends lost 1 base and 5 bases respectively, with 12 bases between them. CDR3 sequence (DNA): TGTGCCTGGAGTGGAGGCAACGGGAACAATGAGCAGTTCTTC. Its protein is CAWSGGNGNNEQFF.

DNA for the CDR3: TGTGCCAGCACCGAAGCCTTGGGACAGCTTAAGGATAATTCACCCCTCCACTTT. Its translation is CASTEALGQLKDNSPLHF. This rearrangement joins TRBV6-1 to TRBJ1-6, with 7 bases fitting TRBD1. Looked up from germline, CDR1 is MNHNS and CDR2 is SASEGT. With V trimmed by 7 bases and J by 5 bases, 17 bases remained unmatched. The CDR3 length is 18 residues.

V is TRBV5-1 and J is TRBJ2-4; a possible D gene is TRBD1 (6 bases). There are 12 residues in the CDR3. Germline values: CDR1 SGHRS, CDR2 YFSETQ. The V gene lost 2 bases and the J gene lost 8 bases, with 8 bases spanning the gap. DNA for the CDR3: TGCGCCAGCAGCTTCAGGGGAGACATTCAGTACTTC. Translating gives CASSFRGDIQYF.

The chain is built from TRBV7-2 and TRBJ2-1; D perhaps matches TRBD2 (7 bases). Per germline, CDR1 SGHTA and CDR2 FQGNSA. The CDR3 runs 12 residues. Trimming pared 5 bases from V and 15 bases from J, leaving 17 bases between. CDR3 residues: CASSRRGGLGFF. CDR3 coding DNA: TGTGCCAGCAGCCGGAGGGGGGGACTCGGGTTCTTC.

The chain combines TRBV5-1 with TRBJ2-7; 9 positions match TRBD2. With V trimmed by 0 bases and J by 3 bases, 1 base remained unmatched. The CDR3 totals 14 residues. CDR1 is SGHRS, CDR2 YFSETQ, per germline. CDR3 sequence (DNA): TGCGCCAGCAGCTTGGCTAGCGGGGACTACGAGCAGTACTTC. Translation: CASSLASGDYEQYF.

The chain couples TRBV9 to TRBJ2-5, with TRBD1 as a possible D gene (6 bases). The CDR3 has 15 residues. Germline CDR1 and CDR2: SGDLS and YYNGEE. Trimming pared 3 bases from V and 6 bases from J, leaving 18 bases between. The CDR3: CASSAGGLPRQTQYF. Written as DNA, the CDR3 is TGTGCCAGCAGCGCTGGGGGCCTTCCGAGGCAGACCCAGTACTTC.

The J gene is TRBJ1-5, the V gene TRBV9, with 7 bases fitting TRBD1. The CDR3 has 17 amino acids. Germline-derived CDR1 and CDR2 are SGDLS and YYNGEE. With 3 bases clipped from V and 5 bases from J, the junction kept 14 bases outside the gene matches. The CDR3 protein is CASSEGAGTELYQPQHF. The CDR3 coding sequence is TGTGCCAGCAGCGAAGGGGCCGGGACAGAACTGTATCAGCCCCAGCATTTT. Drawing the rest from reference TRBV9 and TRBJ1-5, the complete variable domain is DSGVTQTPKHLITATGQRVTLRCSPRSGDLSVYWYQQSLDQGLQFLIQYYNGEERAKGNILERFSAQQFPDLHSELNLSSLELGDSALYFCASSEGAGTELYQPQHFGDGTRLSIL.

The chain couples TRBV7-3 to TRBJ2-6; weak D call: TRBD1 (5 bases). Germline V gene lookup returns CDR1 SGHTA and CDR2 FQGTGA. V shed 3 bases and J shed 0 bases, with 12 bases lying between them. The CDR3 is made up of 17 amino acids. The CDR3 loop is CASSFGRVTSGANVLTF. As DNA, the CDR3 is TGTGCCAGCAGCTTCGGCAGGGTGACCTCTGGGGCCAACGTCCTGACTTTC.

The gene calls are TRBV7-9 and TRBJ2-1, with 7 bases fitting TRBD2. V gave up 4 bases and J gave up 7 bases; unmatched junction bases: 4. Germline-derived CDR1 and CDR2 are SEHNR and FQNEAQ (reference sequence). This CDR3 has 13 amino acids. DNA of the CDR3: TGTGCCAGCAGCTCAAACGGGGGGAATGAGCAGTTCTTC. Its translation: CASSSNGGNEQFF.

The CDR3 DNA reads as TGTGCCAGCAGCTTAAACGGGGTCCCCCGGAACACTGAAGCTTTCTTT. Its protein product is CASSLNGVPRNTEAFF. V usage is TRBV7-9 and J usage is TRBJ1-1; D ambiguous. The germline CDR1 and CDR2 sequences are SEHNR and FQNEAQ (reference sequence). There are 16 residues in the CDR3. Trimming shortened V by 2 bases and J by 1 base, and 14 bases separated the two germline ends.

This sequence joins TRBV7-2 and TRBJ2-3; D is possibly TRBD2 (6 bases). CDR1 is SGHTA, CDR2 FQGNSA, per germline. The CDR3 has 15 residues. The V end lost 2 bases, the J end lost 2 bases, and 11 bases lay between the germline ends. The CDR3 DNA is TGTGCCAGCAGCTTAAGAGGGAGGCTCACAGATACGCAGTATTTT. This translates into CASSLRGRLTDTQYF.

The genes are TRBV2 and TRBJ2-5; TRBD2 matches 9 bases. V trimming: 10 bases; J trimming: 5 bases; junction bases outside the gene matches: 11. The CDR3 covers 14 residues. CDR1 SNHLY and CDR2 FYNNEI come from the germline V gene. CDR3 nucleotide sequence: TGTGCCACCCTAGCGGGGAGGGTTCGGGAGACCCAGTACTTC. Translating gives CATLAGRVRETQYF.

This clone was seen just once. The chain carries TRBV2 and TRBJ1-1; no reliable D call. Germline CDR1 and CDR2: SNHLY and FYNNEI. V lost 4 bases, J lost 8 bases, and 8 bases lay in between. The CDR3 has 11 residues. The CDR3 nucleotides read TGTGCCAGCAGTGTGGCAGGCGAAGCTTTCTTT. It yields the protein CASSVAGEAFF. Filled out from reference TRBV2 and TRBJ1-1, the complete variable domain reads EPEVTQTPSHQVTQMGQEVILRCVPISNHLYFYWYRQILGQKVEFLVSFYNNEISEKSEIFDDQFSVERPDGSNFTLKIRSTKLEDSAMYFCASSVAGEAFFGQGTRLTVV.

The CDR3 DNA sequence: TGTGCCAGCAGCCCAGGGGGACAGGGGAAGTACTTC. Translation: CASSPGGQGKYF. This chain connects TRBV7-9 to TRBJ2-7; TRBD1 aligns across 10 bases. Germline trimming cut 5 bases from V and 11 bases from J; bases unmatched to any gene: 6. The CDR3 sequence is 12 residues long. The germline CDR1 and CDR2 sequences are SEHNR and FQNEAQ (reference sequence).

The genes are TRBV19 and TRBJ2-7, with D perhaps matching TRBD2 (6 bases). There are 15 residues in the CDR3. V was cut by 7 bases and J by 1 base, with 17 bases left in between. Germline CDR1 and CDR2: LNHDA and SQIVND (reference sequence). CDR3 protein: CASKSRERGSYEQYF. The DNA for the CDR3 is TGTGCCAGTAAAAGCCGGGAGAGAGGGTCCTACGAGCAGTACTTC.

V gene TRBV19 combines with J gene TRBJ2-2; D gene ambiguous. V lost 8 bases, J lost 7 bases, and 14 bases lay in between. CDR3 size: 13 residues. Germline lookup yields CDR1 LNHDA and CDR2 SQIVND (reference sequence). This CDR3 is CASSRIHIGELFF. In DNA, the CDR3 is TGTGCCAGTTCCAGGATACACATCGGGGAGCTGTTTTTT.

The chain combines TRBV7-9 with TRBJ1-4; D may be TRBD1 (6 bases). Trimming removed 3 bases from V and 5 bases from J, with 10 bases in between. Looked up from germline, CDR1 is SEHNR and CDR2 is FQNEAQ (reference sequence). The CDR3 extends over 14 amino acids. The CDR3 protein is CASSFGTSNEKLFF. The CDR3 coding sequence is TGTGCCAGCAGCTTCGGGACAAGCAATGAAAAACTGTTTTTT.

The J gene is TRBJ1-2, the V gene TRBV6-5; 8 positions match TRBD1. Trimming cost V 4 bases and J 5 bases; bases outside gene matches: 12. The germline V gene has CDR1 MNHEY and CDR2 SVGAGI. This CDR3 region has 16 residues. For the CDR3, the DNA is TGTGCCAGCAGTTCCGGAACTTCAGGGGGCGTTTATGGCTACACCTTC. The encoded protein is CASSSGTSGGVYGYTF.

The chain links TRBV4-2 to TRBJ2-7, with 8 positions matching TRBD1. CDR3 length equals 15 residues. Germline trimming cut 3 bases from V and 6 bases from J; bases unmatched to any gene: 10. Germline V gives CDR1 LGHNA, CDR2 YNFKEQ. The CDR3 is CASSQVRQGTAEQYF. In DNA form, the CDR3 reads TGTGCCAGCAGCCAGGTCAGACAGGGGACGGCCGAGCAGTACTTC.

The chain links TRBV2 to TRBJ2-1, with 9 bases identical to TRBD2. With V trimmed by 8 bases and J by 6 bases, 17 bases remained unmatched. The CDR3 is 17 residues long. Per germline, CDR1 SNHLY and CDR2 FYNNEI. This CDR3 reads CASGNSEREDTGNEQFF. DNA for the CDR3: TGTGCCAGCGGGAACTCGGAGCGGGAGGACACGGGCAATGAGCAGTTCTTC.